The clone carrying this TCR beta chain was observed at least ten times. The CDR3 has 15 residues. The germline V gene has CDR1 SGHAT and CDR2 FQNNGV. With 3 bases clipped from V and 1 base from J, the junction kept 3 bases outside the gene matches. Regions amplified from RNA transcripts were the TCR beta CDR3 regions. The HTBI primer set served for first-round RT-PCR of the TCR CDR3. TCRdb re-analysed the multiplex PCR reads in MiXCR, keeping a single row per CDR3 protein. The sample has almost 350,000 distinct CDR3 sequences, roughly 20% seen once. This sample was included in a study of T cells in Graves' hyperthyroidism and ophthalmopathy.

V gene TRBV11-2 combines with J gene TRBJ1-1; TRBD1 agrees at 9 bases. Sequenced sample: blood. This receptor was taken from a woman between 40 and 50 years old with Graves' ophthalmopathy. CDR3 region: CASSFTGGSNTEAFF. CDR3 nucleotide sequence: TGTGCCAGCAGCTTCACAGGGGGCTCGAACACTGAAGCTTTCTTT.